The sequence of this T cell receptor beta chain was determined in a study of cytomegalovirus exposure and HLA in healthy donors. Overall study context: A previous analysis identified approximately 110 million unique TCR beta sequences derived from 180 million or so T cells. From donors who were HLA-typed, an early data release held around 80 million unique TCRs. Whole-study findings and limits: Reportedly, TCR beta sequences accurately predicted HLA-A and HLA-B alleles in most subjects. Within an earlier analysis, most TCR beta V segments proved productive either about 87% or about 30% of the time.

Deletions cut 2 bases from V and 5 bases from J, with 9 bases between. In germline, CDR1 is LGHNA, CDR2 YSLEER. This CDR3 is 14 amino acids long. 13 Jbeta primers and 60 Vbeta primers were used for the PCR. TCRdb keeps only in-frame clones here, not all; method: immunoSEQ multiplex PCR. The profile shows around 210,000 clones, roughly 80% of them singletons. Details on this clone: Antigen specificity is unknown.

The sample taken for sequencing was PBMCs. This rearrangement joins TRBV4-3 to TRBJ2-2, with D possibly being TRBD1 (5 bases). The clonotype comes from a male donor in good health and CMV-seropositive. CDR3 nucleotides: TGCGCCAGCAGCCAACAGGGTAGGACCGGGGAGCTGTTTTTT. It encodes CASSQQGRTGELFF.